The rows below give T cell receptor beta chains drawn from one sample of a study of CD8+ T cells in alopecia areata. Assay: immunoSEQ multiplex PCR; the TCRdb copy retains only in-frame clones and omits some. The sample gives 100,000 to 150,000 clones, about 47% of which show up once; 18% is in the top ten. Sample: CD8+ T cells sorted from blood, taken at week 0. The source is a human donor with alopecia areata. Both conserved end residues are part of each CDR3. D genes are given only for firm matches. For some rows the clone size is stated as once, few or many, or as a class when expanded; others skip it.

d_gene: NA
abundance: NA
v_gene: TRBV11-2
j_gene: TRBJ2-7
CDR3nt: TGTGCCAGCAGCTTAGTTCTGGGGGAAGTGTACGAGCAGTACTTC
CDR3aa: CASSLVLGEVYEQYF

d_gene: NA
abundance: NA
v_gene: TRBV5-1
j_gene: TRBJ2-3
CDR3nt: TGCGCCAGCAGCTTGGTAGCTAGCACAGATACGCAGTATTTT
CDR3aa: CASSLVASTDTQYF

d_gene: NA
abundance: NA
v_gene: TRBV27
j_gene: TRBJ1-6
CDR3nt: TGTGCCAGCAGTTTAGCAGGGTTACGTTCACCCCTCCACTTT
CDR3aa: CASSLAGLRSPLHF

d_gene: NA
abundance: few
v_gene: TRBV13
j_gene: TRBJ2-7
CDR3nt: TGTGCCAGCAGCGGGGACGTTTCCTCCTACGAGCAGTACTTC
CDR3aa: CASSGDVSSYEQYF

d_gene: NA
abundance: NA
v_gene: TRBV4-1
j_gene: TRBJ1-1
CDR3nt: TGCGCCAGCAGCCAAGAAGGGGCGAACACTGAAGCTTTCTTT
CDR3aa: CASSQEGANTEAFF

d_gene: NA
abundance: few
v_gene: TRBV7-3
j_gene: TRBJ2-1
CDR3nt: TGTGCCAGCAGCTTAACCTCAATCGCGTACAATGAGCAGTTCTTC
CDR3aa: CASSLTSIAYNEQFF

d_gene: NA
abundance: few
v_gene: TRBV6-6
j_gene: TRBJ2-1
CDR3nt: TGTGCCAGCAGTTACGGTGCAACTGAGCAGTTCTTC
CDR3aa: CASSYGATEQFF

d_gene: NA
abundance: NA
v_gene: TRBV14
j_gene: TRBJ2-1
CDR3nt: TGTGCCAGCAGCCAAGAGGCCTACTACAATGAGCAGTTCTTC
CDR3aa: CASSQEAYYNEQFF

d_gene: NA
abundance: NA
v_gene: TRBV27
j_gene: TRBJ2-7
CDR3nt: TGTGCCAGCAGCGACCGGGACAACTACGAGCAGTACTTC
CDR3aa: CASSDRDNYEQYF

d_gene: NA
abundance: NA
v_gene: TRBV27
j_gene: TRBJ2-7
CDR3nt: TGTGCCAGCAGTTTAGTTCTGGCCGAATTACCTACGAAGCAGTACTTC
CDR3aa: CASSLVLAELPTKQYF

d_gene: NA
abundance: NA
v_gene: TRBV2
j_gene: TRBJ2-7
CDR3nt: TGTGCCAGCAGTGAAGCGCGGGGATACGAGCAGTACTTC
CDR3aa: CASSEARGYEQYF

d_gene: TRBD1
abundance: NA
v_gene: TRBV16
j_gene: TRBJ2-7
CDR3nt: TGTGCCAGCAGCCCCACAGGGGTCGAGCAGTACTTC
CDR3aa: CASSPTGVEQYF

d_gene: NA
abundance: NA
v_gene: TRBV10-3
j_gene: TRBJ1-1
CDR3nt: TGTGCCATCAGTGAGTCTGTAGGTGGGCCTGAAGCTTTCTTT
CDR3aa: CAISESVGGPEAFF

d_gene: NA
abundance: NA
v_gene: TRBV7-6
j_gene: TRBJ2-2
CDR3nt: TGTGCCAGCAGCAATCGCCGGACTGCCCCCGGGGAGCTGTTTTTT
CDR3aa: CASSNRRTAPGELFF

d_gene: NA
abundance: few
v_gene: TRBV7-9
j_gene: TRBJ2-2
CDR3nt: TGTGCCAGCACCCCTCGTGCCCCGAACACCGGGGAGCTGTTTTTT
CDR3aa: CASTPRAPNTGELFF

d_gene: NA
abundance: once
v_gene: TRBV6-5
j_gene: TRBJ2-5
CDR3nt: TGTGCCAGCAGTTTCACCGGGTCTCAAGAGACCCAGTACTTC
CDR3aa: CASSFTGSQETQYF

d_gene: TRBD1
abundance: NA
v_gene: TRBV2
j_gene: TRBJ1-5
CDR3nt: TGTGCCAGCAGGGACAGGGACCAGCCCCAGCATTTT
CDR3aa: CASRDRDQPQHF

d_gene: TRBD1
abundance: NA
v_gene: TRBV27
j_gene: TRBJ2-7
CDR3nt: TGTGCCAGCAGTTTAGAGACAGGGGAGACCTACGAGCAGTACTTC
CDR3aa: CASSLETGETYEQYF

d_gene: NA
abundance: NA
v_gene: TRBV29-1
j_gene: TRBJ2-1
CDR3nt: TGCAGCGTTGAAGGGCTTACTGAGCAGTTCTTC
CDR3aa: CSVEGLTEQFF

d_gene: NA
abundance: NA
v_gene: TRBV9
j_gene: TRBJ2-7
CDR3nt: TGTGCCAGCAGCGTAGCCGGGGGAAAGCAGTACTTC
CDR3aa: CASSVAGGKQYF

d_gene: NA
abundance: NA
v_gene: TRBV7-9
j_gene: TRBJ1-2
CDR3nt: TGTGCCAGCAGCTTAGGGGTGGAAGGCTACACCTTC
CDR3aa: CASSLGVEGYTF

d_gene: NA
abundance: NA
v_gene: TRBV29-1
j_gene: TRBJ2-3
CDR3nt: TGCAGCGTTCCTGCCACTTCTTGGCGCACAGATACGCAGTATTTT
CDR3aa: CSVPATSWRTDTQYF

d_gene: NA
abundance: NA
v_gene: TRBV27
j_gene: TRBJ1-5
CDR3nt: TGTGCCAGCAGTCGTGCCTCAGGAAATCAGCCCCAGCATTTT
CDR3aa: CASSRASGNQPQHF

d_gene: NA
abundance: NA
v_gene: TRBV15
j_gene: TRBJ1-5
CDR3nt: TGTGCCACCAGCACCTTACGCCGGGATGCATATCAGCCCCAGCATTTT
CDR3aa: CATSTLRRDAYQPQHF

d_gene: NA
abundance: few
v_gene: TRBV29-1
j_gene: TRBJ1-1
CDR3nt: TGCAGCGTTGTAGGGAACACTGAAGCTTTCTTT
CDR3aa: CSVVGNTEAFF

d_gene: TRBD2
abundance: NA
v_gene: TRBV30
j_gene: TRBJ2-1
CDR3nt: TGTGCCTGGAGTGTACCTGGGGGGGCCTACAATGAGCAGTTCTTC
CDR3aa: CAWSVPGGAYNEQFF

d_gene: TRBD1
abundance: NA
v_gene: TRBV6-1
j_gene: TRBJ2-7
CDR3nt: TGTGCCAGCAGTGACCCCGGCGGGACAGGCCCATCCTACGAGCAGTACTTC
CDR3aa: CASSDPGGTGPSYEQYF